This entry lists 27 T cell receptor beta chains sequenced from one sample in a study of brain T cells in children with intractable seizures. Time point: blood from clinic visit 5 months post-surgery; TSC patient then seizure free. TCRdb's table, derived via immunoSEQ multiplex PCR, lists solely in-frame clones and lacks some. The sample consists of about 340,000 clones, over 90% of them appearing once. Here the sequenced sample was peripheral blood, taken about 5 months after surgery. The source is a boy younger than two with tuberous sclerosis and intractable seizures.

The rearrangement joins TRBV5-6 to TRBJ2-6, with D uncertain. The CDR3 is made up of 15 amino acids. The V gene's germline CDR1 is SGHDT and CDR2 YYEEEE. V lost 4 bases to trimming and J lost 0 bases, with 8 bases between them. The CDR3 coding sequence is TGTGCCAGCAGCCCACAGATCTCTGGGGCCAACGTCCTGACTTTC. Translating gives CASSPQISGANVLTF.

The chain joins TRBV6-5 to TRBJ1-1, with a tentative D call TRBD1 (5 bases). The germline CDR1 and CDR2 sequences are MNHEY and SVGAGI. This CDR3 comprises 13 residues. Trimming stripped 2 bases from V and 4 bases from J, with 8 bases between. This CDR3 reads CASSYDSITEAFF. The DNA for the CDR3 is TGTGCCAGCAGTTACGACAGCATCACTGAAGCTTTCTTT.

The chain recombines TRBV2 with TRBJ2-3, with a possible D match to TRBD2 (5 bases). CDR3 length: 17 residues. Germline-derived CDR1 and CDR2 are SNHLY and FYNNEI. V lost 5 bases and J 0 bases, leaving 18 bases between the germline ends. In DNA form, the CDR3 reads TGTGCCAGCAGTCCCCTCGGACTCCGAACTAGCACAGATACGCAGTATTTT. Protein sequence: CASSPLGLRTSTDTQYF. Looking up the rest from reference TRBV2 and TRBJ2-3 gives the full variable domain: EPEVTQTPSHQVTQMGQEVILRCVPISNHLYFYWYRQILGQKVEFLVSFYNNEISEKSEIFDDQFSVERPDGSNFTLKIRSTKLEDSAMYFCASSPLGLRTSTDTQYFGPGTRLTVL.

The gene calls are TRBV7-9 and TRBJ1-2, with a tentative D call TRBD1 (6 bases). Trimming took 0 bases from V and 4 from J, leaving 12 bases between them. Germline assignment: CDR1 SEHNR and CDR2 FQNEAQ (reference sequence). This CDR3 comprises 15 residues. The CDR3 region is CASSLAQGYSYGYTF. DNA of the CDR3: TGTGCCAGCAGCTTAGCGCAGGGGTACAGCTATGGCTACACCTTC.

V and J are TRBV7-8 and TRBJ2-7; D unresolved. The germline V gene encodes CDR1 SGHVS and CDR2 FQNEAQ. The CDR3 extends over 12 amino acids. The ends were cut back, 3 bases at V and 6 bases at J, with 9 bases in the middle. The CDR3 DNA reads as TGTGCCAGCAGCTTTTGGGAACTCGAGCAGTACTTC. This translates into CASSFWELEQYF. Full variable domain (rest looked up from reference TRBV7-8 and TRBJ2-7): GAGVSQSPRYKVAKRGQDVALRCDPISGHVSLFWYQQALGQGPEFLTYFQNEAQLDKSGLPSDRFFAERPEGSVSTLKIQRTQQEDSAVYLCASSFWELEQYFGPGTRLTVT.

V usage is TRBV7-3 and J usage is TRBJ2-1; 11 nucleotides match TRBD2. Germline V lookup: CDR1 SGHTA, CDR2 FQGTGA. V shed 3 bases, J shed 4 bases, and the junction held 14 bases outside the gene matches. The CDR3 length is 19 residues. Here the CDR3 DNA reads TGTGCCAGCAGCTTTAGCGGGAGGGCGATCTCGGGGAAATACAATGAGCAGTTCTTC. Translation gives CASSFSGRAISGKYNEQFF.

The V gene is TRBV4-1, the J gene TRBJ2-7; TRBD2 matches 10 bases. The germline CDR1 and CDR2 sequences are MGHRA and YSYEKL. CDR3 length: 18 amino acids. J lost 0 bases, V lost 1 base, and 9 bases had no gene match. The CDR3 region is CASSQGQPSGGSSYEQYF. As DNA, the CDR3 is TGCGCCAGCAGCCAAGGGCAGCCTAGCGGGGGAAGCTCCTACGAGCAGTACTTC.

The V call is TRBV10-2, the J call TRBJ2-3; D gene ambiguous. The V end was cut by 7 bases, the J end by 0 bases, with 8 bases between. There are 13 residues in the CDR3. From germline, CDR1 is WSHSY and CDR2 SAAADI. This CDR3 is CASMMTSTDTQYF. The CDR3 region has the DNA TGCGCCAGCATGATGACTAGCACAGATACGCAGTATTTT.

The rearrangement uses TRBV4-2 and TRBJ2-7, with unresolved D. Germline values: CDR1 LGHNA, CDR2 YNFKEQ. This CDR3 is built from 15 residues. The V end was cut by 0 bases, the J end by 0 bases, with 9 bases between. The CDR3 coding sequence is TGTGCCAGCAGCCAAGATTTGCGGAGCTCCTACGAGCAGTACTTC. Its translation is CASSQDLRSSYEQYF.

The V and J genes are TRBV6-6 and TRBJ2-3; unclear D gene. Trimming removed 2 bases from V and 3 bases from J, with 9 bases in between. The CDR3 runs to 14 residues. In germline, CDR1 is MNHNY, CDR2 SVGAGI (reference sequence). The CDR3 nucleotides are TGTGCCAGCAGTTACCTTGCGGCTACAGATACGCAGTATTTT. Its protein product is CASSYLAATDTQYF.

This chain uses TRBV20-1 with TRBJ2-4, with D tentatively TRBD2 (5 bases). The V end was cut by 4 bases, the J end by 8 bases, with 9 bases between. The CDR3 is made up of 11 amino acids. Germline loops: CDR1 DFQATT, CDR2 SNEGSKA (reference sequence). The CDR3 DNA reads TGCAGTGCTATGGTCGGGGACATTCAGTACTTC. Its protein product is CSAMVGDIQYF.

Of note for this clone: The same CDR3 is also encoded by other DNA sequences in this sample. This chain uses TRBV7-3 with TRBJ2-1; the D is unclear. In germline, CDR1 is SGHTA, CDR2 FQGTGA. Trimming shortened V by 0 bases and J by 1 base, and 7 bases separated the two germline ends. The CDR3 length is 15 residues. As DNA, the CDR3 is TGTGCCAGCAGCTTAACGGGCTCTTCCTACAATGAGCAGTTCTTC. This codes for CASSLTGSSYNEQFF.

The rearrangement links TRBV7-9 to TRBJ2-7; the D gene could be TRBD1 or TRBD2 (5 bases each). Trimming removed 3 bases at V and 7 bases at J, with 10 bases between. CDR3 length: 12 amino acids. The germline CDR1 and CDR2 sequences are SEHNR and FQNEAQ (reference sequence). CDR3 sequence (DNA): TGTGCCAGCAGCTTTGGGGGTCGGGAGCAGTACTTC. The encoded protein is CASSFGGREQYF.

The chain carries TRBV5-6 and TRBJ2-7; D gene unclear. V lost 0 bases to trimming and J lost 0 bases, with 10 bases between them. The CDR3 loop spans 15 amino acids. Germline-derived CDR1 and CDR2 are SGHDT and YYEEEE. CDR3 sequence: CASSLGGFRSYEQYF. The DNA for the CDR3 is TGTGCCAGCAGCTTGGGAGGATTTCGCTCCTACGAGCAGTACTTC.

The chain joins TRBV9 to TRBJ2-3, with 12 bases lining up with TRBD2. Looked up from germline, CDR1 is SGDLS and CDR2 is YYNGEE. The length of the CDR3 is 15 residues. With 3 bases clipped from V and 7 bases from J, the junction kept 6 bases outside the gene matches. CDR3 amino acids: CASSGGTSGRNTQYF. The CDR3 DNA reads TGTGCCAGCAGCGGGGGGACTAGCGGGCGGAATACGCAGTATTTT.

This clone was detected ten times or more. The V gene is TRBV29-1, the J gene TRBJ2-7, with D possibly called TRBD1 or TRBD2 (5 bases each). This CDR3 spans 14 amino acids. The V gene's germline CDR1 is SQVTM and CDR2 ANQGSEA. Trimming pared 7 bases from V and 5 bases from J, leaving 21 bases between. The CDR3 reads CSGQTVPGFDEQYF. CDR3 in DNA: TGCAGCGGACAGACGGTCCCGGGGTTCGACGAGCAGTACTTC.

This clone appeared a single time. The chain has TRBV5-8 and TRBJ1-2; tentatively, D is TRBD1 (5 bases). Germline CDR1 SGHTS, CDR2 YDEGEE. The CDR3 totals 13 residues. Deletions cut 1 base from V and 7 bases from J, with 11 bases between. The CDR3 DNA is TGTGCCAGCAGCTTGAGGCAGGGAGGTGGCTACACCTTC. Its translation is CASSLRQGGGYTF.

This chain uses TRBV7-9 with TRBJ2-2; D not certain. CDR1 SEHNR and CDR2 FQNEAQ come from the germline V gene (reference sequence). The CDR3 runs 15 residues. V dropped 1 base and J dropped 5 bases, with 11 bases sitting between them. The CDR3 sequence is CASSLVSQPTGELFF. In DNA, the CDR3 is TGTGCCAGCAGCTTAGTATCGCAACCGACCGGGGAGCTGTTTTTT.

The J gene is TRBJ2-1, the V gene TRBV28; 10 bases align to TRBD2. Germline V gives CDR1 MDHEN, CDR2 SYDVKM. CDR3 length: 13 amino acids. The trim removed 8 bases at V and 7 bases at J, leaving 5 bases unmatched. In DNA form, the CDR3 reads TGTGCCAGCTTTACTAGCGGGGTAAATGAGCAGTTCTTC. This gives the protein CASFTSGVNEQFF.

This sequence joins TRBV9 and TRBJ2-3; maybe TRBD2 (6 bases). The CDR3 covers 17 residues. From germline, CDR1 is SGDLS and CDR2 YYNGEE. V lost 2 bases and J lost 6, with 22 bases in between. CDR3 in DNA: TGTGCCAGCAGCGTTCCTTCGGGAGTGGGGGTATGGGATACGCAGTATTTT. Translated, it gives CASSVPSGVGVWDTQYF.

V gene TRBV6-5 combines with J gene TRBJ2-7; 8 bases map to TRBD1. This CDR3 is built from 13 residues. The V and J ends lost 5 bases and 6 bases, in that order; junction bases with no gene match: 6. Looked up from germline, CDR1 is MNHEY and CDR2 is SVGAGI. The CDR3 here is CASSKGQAREQYF. The CDR3 DNA sequence: TGTGCCAGCAGTAAGGGACAGGCCCGCGAGCAGTACTTC.

The chain has TRBV11-2 and TRBJ2-2; 7 bases match TRBD2. The CDR3 spans 15 residues. In germline, CDR1 is SGHAT, CDR2 FQNNGV. J lost 4 bases, V lost 1 base, and 3 bases had no gene match. The CDR3 is CASSLAGGLTGELFF. CDR3 nucleotides: TGTGCCAGCAGCTTAGCGGGAGGCCTCACCGGGGAGCTGTTTTTT.

This clone occurred once. The chain joins TRBV15 to TRBJ1-1; 7 positions match TRBD1. V lost 5 bases to trimming and J lost 11 bases; unmatched junction nucleotides: 14. Per germline, CDR1 LNHNV and CDR2 YYDKDF (reference sequence). The CDR3 is 14 amino acids. The CDR3 DNA sequence: TGTGCCACCAGCGGACCGGGACAGAGCCCTCGGGCTTTCTTT. It codes for CATSGPGQSPRAFF.

In this sample, this clone turned up once. The chain recombines TRBV13 with TRBJ2-3, with 12 nucleotides matching TRBD2. The CDR3 totals 18 residues. Germline assignment: CDR1 PRHDT and CDR2 FYEKMQ (reference sequence). After removal of 1 base from V and 2 bases from J, the junction contained 7 bases not matched to a gene. CDR3 sequence: CASSLEGLAGNLTDTQYF. For the CDR3, the DNA is TGTGCCAGCAGCTTAGAAGGACTAGCGGGGAACCTCACAGATACGCAGTATTTT.

The chain employs TRBV19 and TRBJ2-2; 8 bases are shared with TRBD1. Germline loops: CDR1 LNHDA, CDR2 SQIVND (reference sequence). Losses at the gene ends were 1 base for V and 1 base for J; bases not matched to a gene: 2. CDR3 size: 16 residues. The CDR3 DNA reads TGTGCCAGTAGTATAGGGGGGACAGGGAACACCGGGGAGCTGTTTTTT. Amino acids: CASSIGGTGNTGELFF. Drawing the rest from reference TRBV19 and TRBJ2-2, the complete variable domain is DGGITQSPKYLFRKEGQNVTLSCEQNLNHDAMYWYRQDPGQGLRLIYYSQIVNDFQKGDIAEGYSVSREKKESFPLTVTSAQKNPTAFYLCASSIGGTGNTGELFFGEGSRLTVL.

The chain couples TRBV7-8 to TRBJ1-2; no reliable D call. Trimming removed 1 base at V and 2 bases at J, with 8 bases between. Germline lookup yields CDR1 SGHVS and CDR2 FQNEAQ. The CDR3 runs to 14 residues. DNA of the CDR3: TGTGCCAGCAGCTTAGTCGGAACCAACTATGGCTACACCTTC. Translated: CASSLVGTNYGYTF.

The CDR3 DNA is TGTGCTAGTGGAACCGGGACAGGGTGGTCACCCCTCCACTTT. Residues: CASGTGTGWSPLHF. The chain couples TRBV12-5 to TRBJ1-6; 9 bases match TRBD1. The V gene end was trimmed by 6 bases and the J gene end by 10 bases; junction bases not matched to a gene: 7. Germline V CDR1 and CDR2: LGHNT, FRNRAP. This CDR3 has 14 residues.